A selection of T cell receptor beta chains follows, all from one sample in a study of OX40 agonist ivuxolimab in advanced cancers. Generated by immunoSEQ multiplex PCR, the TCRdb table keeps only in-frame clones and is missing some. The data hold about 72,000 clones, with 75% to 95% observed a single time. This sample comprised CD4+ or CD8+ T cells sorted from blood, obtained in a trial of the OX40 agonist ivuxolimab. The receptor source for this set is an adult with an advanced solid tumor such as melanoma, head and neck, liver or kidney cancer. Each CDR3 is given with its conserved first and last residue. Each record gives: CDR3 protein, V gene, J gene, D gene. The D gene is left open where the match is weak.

cdr3_aa: CASSQDQLAGGNEQYF
v_call: TRBV4-3
j_call: TRBJ2-7
d_call: TRBD2

cdr3_aa: CASSPITDSYEQYF
v_call: TRBV18
j_call: TRBJ2-7
d_call: .

cdr3_aa: CAWSPSYEAFF
v_call: TRBV30
j_call: TRBJ1-1
d_call: .

cdr3_aa: CASSYSGDWGYNEQFF
v_call: TRBV6-6
j_call: TRBJ2-1
d_call: .

cdr3_aa: CASRPSGGAYNEQFF
v_call: TRBV6-5
j_call: TRBJ2-1
d_call: TRBD2

cdr3_aa: CASSKLNNSPLHF
v_call: TRBV4-1
j_call: TRBJ1-6
d_call: .

cdr3_aa: CAISGDGQTQHF
v_call: TRBV10-3
j_call: TRBJ1-5
d_call: .

cdr3_aa: CASSLLGTSYNEQFF
v_call: TRBV27
j_call: TRBJ2-1
d_call: TRBD2

cdr3_aa: CASSLGQDSYEQYF
v_call: TRBV6-5
j_call: TRBJ2-7
d_call: TRBD1

cdr3_aa: CASSQDAEQGAGNEQFF
v_call: TRBV4-3
j_call: TRBJ2-1
d_call: TRBD1

cdr3_aa: CASSDRTPSWRTEAFF
v_call: TRBV25-1
j_call: TRBJ1-1
d_call: .

cdr3_aa: CASSPRGPGNTIYF
v_call: TRBV27
j_call: TRBJ1-3
d_call: .

cdr3_aa: CASSLSPPSGTYNEQFF
v_call: TRBV7-3
j_call: TRBJ2-1
d_call: TRBD2

cdr3_aa: CASSMLPSGYSDEQFF
v_call: TRBV19
j_call: TRBJ2-1
d_call: TRBD2

cdr3_aa: CASSQDRGFTEAFF
v_call: TRBV4-3
j_call: TRBJ1-1
d_call: .

cdr3_aa: CASSLLSGATYEQYF
v_call: TRBV7-8
j_call: TRBJ2-7
d_call: TRBD2

cdr3_aa: CASSPGTSGTTDTQYF
v_call: TRBV27
j_call: TRBJ2-3
d_call: TRBD2

cdr3_aa: CASRAGVGYEQYF
v_call: TRBV5-4
j_call: TRBJ2-7
d_call: .

cdr3_aa: CASSIQETQYF
v_call: TRBV25-1
j_call: TRBJ2-5
d_call: .

cdr3_aa: CASSLSLVGDYYEQYF
v_call: TRBV28
j_call: TRBJ2-7
d_call: .

cdr3_aa: CAVFPGLGGEQYF
v_call: TRBV27
j_call: TRBJ2-7
d_call: .

cdr3_aa: CASRPGTSNEKLFF
v_call: TRBV7-9
j_call: TRBJ1-4
d_call: .

cdr3_aa: CASSRIDSGAFF
v_call: TRBV7-9
j_call: TRBJ1-1
d_call: .

cdr3_aa: CAWSPPGDQETQYF
v_call: TRBV30
j_call: TRBJ2-5
d_call: .

cdr3_aa: CASSYSSPRTGELFF
v_call: TRBV6-5
j_call: TRBJ2-2
d_call: .

cdr3_aa: CASSFGRYEQYF
v_call: TRBV11-2
j_call: TRBJ2-7
d_call: .

cdr3_aa: CASSFGLSDTEAFF
v_call: TRBV5-6
j_call: TRBJ1-1
d_call: .

cdr3_aa: CASSLLGSYEQYF
v_call: TRBV28
j_call: TRBJ2-7
d_call: .

cdr3_aa: CASSQLGDSSTEAFF
v_call: TRBV25-1
j_call: TRBJ1-1
d_call: .

cdr3_aa: CASSFLRLQGASDYGYTF
v_call: TRBV7-9
j_call: TRBJ1-2
d_call: TRBD1

cdr3_aa: CASSIGNSYEQYF
v_call: TRBV27
j_call: TRBJ2-7
d_call: .

cdr3_aa: CASSLGIASEQYF
v_call: TRBV27
j_call: TRBJ2-7
d_call: .

cdr3_aa: CASSPLTVPYEQYF
v_call: TRBV7-9
j_call: TRBJ2-7
d_call: .

cdr3_aa: CASSIQWTSSYEQYF
v_call: TRBV19
j_call: TRBJ2-7
d_call: .

cdr3_aa: CASSYGPGEGTQYF
v_call: TRBV6-5
j_call: TRBJ2-3
d_call: .

cdr3_aa: CASSLNPGQATDTQYF
v_call: TRBV7-3
j_call: TRBJ2-3
d_call: TRBD1

cdr3_aa: CAWSVGSYEQYF
v_call: TRBV30
j_call: TRBJ2-7
d_call: .

cdr3_aa: CASSAISGRYSNQPQHF
v_call: TRBV19
j_call: TRBJ1-5
d_call: .

cdr3_aa: CASSQERSDRVYGYTF
v_call: TRBV4-3
j_call: TRBJ1-2
d_call: TRBD1

cdr3_aa: CASSAGRGGSSDEQFF
v_call: TRBV9
j_call: TRBJ2-1
d_call: TRBD2

cdr3_aa: CASSQEALTGGTYEQYF
v_call: TRBV4-1
j_call: TRBJ2-7
d_call: TRBD1

cdr3_aa: CASSVGQGNGYTF
v_call: TRBV5-6
j_call: TRBJ1-2
d_call: TRBD1

cdr3_aa: CASSKEIVGAASPAGELFF
v_call: TRBV4-2
j_call: TRBJ2-2
d_call: .

cdr3_aa: CASGVNTEAFF
v_call: TRBV19
j_call: TRBJ1-1
d_call: .

cdr3_aa: CAWSPLAPRNIQYF
v_call: TRBV30
j_call: TRBJ2-4
d_call: .

cdr3_aa: CASSQDEGGSISNTGELFF
v_call: TRBV4-3
j_call: TRBJ2-2
d_call: .

cdr3_aa: CASSLAPYQETQYF
v_call: TRBV7-7
j_call: TRBJ2-5
d_call: .

cdr3_aa: CAWSVVPYNEQFF
v_call: TRBV30
j_call: TRBJ2-1
d_call: .

cdr3_aa: CASKAASGAHTEAFF
v_call: TRBV2
j_call: TRBJ1-1
d_call: .

cdr3_aa: CASSPGQGDQPQHF
v_call: TRBV7-9
j_call: TRBJ1-5
d_call: TRBD1

cdr3_aa: CASSYYRGDNEQFF
v_call: TRBV6-5
j_call: TRBJ2-1
d_call: TRBD1

cdr3_aa: CASSLEAGVSYNEQFF
v_call: TRBV7-3
j_call: TRBJ2-1
d_call: TRBD2

cdr3_aa: CASSFLPAGAMSEQFF
v_call: TRBV5-1
j_call: TRBJ2-1
d_call: TRBD2

cdr3_aa: CASSLYDSRSDNEQFF
v_call: TRBV7-8
j_call: TRBJ2-1
d_call: .

cdr3_aa: CASSSPGQGSYEQYF
v_call: TRBV5-1
j_call: TRBJ2-7
d_call: TRBD1

cdr3_aa: CASTRGIGNTEAFF
v_call: TRBV27
j_call: TRBJ1-1
d_call: .

cdr3_aa: CASSPGGSLRQYF
v_call: TRBV11-3
j_call: TRBJ2-3
d_call: TRBD2

cdr3_aa: CASSSTGVFTGELFF
v_call: TRBV7-9
j_call: TRBJ2-2
d_call: TRBD1